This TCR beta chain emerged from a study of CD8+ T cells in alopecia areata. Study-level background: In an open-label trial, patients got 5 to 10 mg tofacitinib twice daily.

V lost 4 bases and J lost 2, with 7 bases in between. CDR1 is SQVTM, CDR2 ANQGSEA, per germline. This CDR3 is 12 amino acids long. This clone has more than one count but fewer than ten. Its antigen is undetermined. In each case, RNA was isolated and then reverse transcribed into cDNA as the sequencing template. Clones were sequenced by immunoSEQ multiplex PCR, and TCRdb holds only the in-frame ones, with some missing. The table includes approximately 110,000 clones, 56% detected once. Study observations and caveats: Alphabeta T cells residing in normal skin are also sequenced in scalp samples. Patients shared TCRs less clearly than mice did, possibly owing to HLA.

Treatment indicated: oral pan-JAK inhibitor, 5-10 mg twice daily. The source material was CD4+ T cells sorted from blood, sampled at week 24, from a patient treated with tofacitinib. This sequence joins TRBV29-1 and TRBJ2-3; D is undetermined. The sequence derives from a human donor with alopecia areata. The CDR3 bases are TGCAGCGTTGTACAGCTCACAGATACGCAGTATTTT. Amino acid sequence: CSVVQLTDTQYF.